This paragraph covers one TCR beta chain sequence. Antigen unknown. In the ViraFEST assay, antigen-specific CD4+ clonotypes were identified by expansion after peptide-pool stimulation. The culture ran for 10 days, and then CD4+ T cells were isolated. Vaccine recipients, nucleocapsid antibody negative, had no prior SARS-CoV-2 infection. This table comes from immunoSEQ multiplex PCR, and its TCRdb copy is limited to in-frame clones, with some not included. The sample lists tens of thousands of clones; around 67% were seen once. This specimen comes from a study of vaccination effects on CD4 cells after COVID-19. Overall study findings and caveats: Pronounced clonal contraction occurred in clones induced by infection and by vaccine late after vaccination.

Germline CDR1 is SGHDT and CDR2 is YYEEEE. V was shortened by 4 bases and J by 4 bases, with 11 bases between the two germline ends. The CDR3 has 13 amino acids. The chain couples TRBV5-6 to TRBJ1-2; unclear D gene. The sample here was CD4+ T cells from PBMCs cultured with SARS-CoV-2 spike peptides, taken before COVID-19 vaccination. The TCR comes from a human donor who received a COVID-19 vaccine. The CDR3 sequence is CASSPGSFYGYTF. The DNA for the CDR3 is TGTGCCAGCAGCCCCGGATCCTTCTATGGCTACACCTTC.